These 9 T cell receptor beta chains came from one sample sequenced in a study of response to subunit inactivated influenza vaccine. TCRdb recomputed calls from the RT-PCR reads with MiXCR, one row per CDR3 protein. Of more than 150,000 distinct CDR3 sequences listed, around 9% are singletons. The starting material was non-naive T cells sorted from PBMCs, obtained on the day of vaccination. The receptors derive from a man aged 45-65 years who received an inactivated influenza vaccine.

The chain is built from TRBV5-4 and TRBJ2-1, with a possible D match to TRBD2 (5 bases). The CDR3 covers 14 residues. Deletions cut 0 bases from V and 8 bases from J, with 12 bases between. Germline V CDR1 and CDR2: SGHNT, YYREEE (reference sequence). Here the CDR3 reads CASSLGLSLDEQFF. The CDR3 nucleotides read TGTGCCAGCAGCTTGGGACTAAGTCTCGATGAGCAGTTCTTC.

This clonotype rates as medium-sized. V usage is TRBV7-8 and J usage is TRBJ1-2; the D is unclear. This CDR3 comprises 16 residues. Germline lookup yields CDR1 SGHVS and CDR2 FQNEAQ. Trimming took off 0 bases at V and 0 bases at J, with 11 bases between the two ends. CDR3: CASSLARLPSNYGYTF. DNA of the CDR3: TGTGCCAGCAGCTTAGCCAGGCTACCCTCTAACTATGGCTACACCTTC.

The rearrangement links TRBV6-1 to TRBJ2-7; no reliable D call. The germline V gene has CDR1 MNHNS and CDR2 SASEGT. CDR3 length equals 11 residues. V shed 2 bases and J shed 6 bases, with 5 bases lying between them. The CDR3 loop reads CASSEFVEQYF. The CDR3 coding sequence is TGTGCCAGCAGTGAATTCGTCGAGCAGTACTTC.

The chain recombines TRBV19 with TRBJ2-1; TRBD2 matches 7 bases. The V gene end was trimmed by 0 bases and the J gene end by 3 bases; junction bases not matched to a gene: 8. Germline CDR1 LNHDA, CDR2 SQIVND (reference sequence). The CDR3 covers 17 residues. CDR3 sequence (DNA): TGTGCCAGTAGTATAGATCTTGCCAGCGGGAACTACAATGAGCAGTTCTTC. This translates into CASSIDLASGNYNEQFF.

This clonotype has only a few counts. V usage is TRBV20-1 and J usage is TRBJ2-5; D call uncertain. Trimming pared 5 bases from V and 6 bases from J, leaving 16 bases between. The CDR3 sequence is 13 residues long. Germline V gene data show CDR1 as DFQATT and CDR2 as SNEGSKA (reference sequence). The DNA of the CDR3 is TGCAGTGCTCTTGGCCCGGTGCGGAAGACCCAGTACTTC. Its protein is CSALGPVRKTQYF.

This clonotype has ten or more counts. The chain employs TRBV11-1 and TRBJ2-2; the match to TRBD2 covers 14 bases. The V gene's germline CDR1 is SGHAT and CDR2 FQDESV (reference sequence). The V gene end was trimmed by 5 bases and the J gene end by 5 bases; junction bases not matched to a gene: 10. This CDR3 is 18 amino acids long. The chain's CDR3 is CASSNSGLAGVATGELFF. CDR3 nucleotide sequence: TGTGCCAGCAGCAACTCGGGACTAGCGGGAGTTGCGACCGGGGAGCTGTTTTTT.

This chain joins TRBV5-1 and TRBJ2-5, with D unclear. The CDR3 runs 17 residues. V lost 0 bases, J lost 2 bases, and 17 bases lay in between. CDR1 is SGHRS and CDR2 is YFSETQ in the germline V gene. The CDR3 here is CASSLGSLVAGQETQYF. CDR3 sequence (DNA): TGCGCCAGCAGCTTGGGTTCGCTCGTGGCAGGACAAGAGACCCAGTACTTC.

This clonotype was seen only once. A much bigger clone sits one base away, suggesting this may be a read error. V is TRBV20-1 and J is TRBJ2-3, with D tentatively TRBD1 (6 bases). In germline, CDR1 is DFQATT, CDR2 SNEGSKA (reference sequence). Trimming left V 5 bases short and J 3 bases short, with 15 bases between. The CDR3 is made up of 14 amino acids. The CDR3 sequence is CSAFRNRVTDTQYF. DNA of the CDR3: TGCAGTGCTTTCCGGAACAGGGTGACAGATACGCAGTATTTT.

This clonotype showed up many times. This rearrangement joins TRBV28 to TRBJ2-2; the match to TRBD1 covers 9 bases. CDR1 is MDHEN and CDR2 is SYDVKM in the germline V gene. The length of the CDR3 is 14 residues. The trim removed 9 bases at V and 4 bases at J, leaving 6 bases unmatched. CDR3 nucleotide sequence: TGTGCCAGGGACAGGGGTTGGAGCACCGGGGAGCTGTTTTTT. Amino acid sequence: CARDRGWSTGELFF. The variable domain in full, with the rest retrieved from reference TRBV28 and TRBJ2-2, is DVKVTQSSRYLVKRTGEKVFLECVQDMDHENMFWYRQDPGLGLRLIYFSYDVKMKEKGDIPEGYSVSREKKERFSLILESASTNQTSMYLCARDRGWSTGELFFGEGSRLTVL.